This is a list of T cell receptor beta chains from one sample in a study of shared clonotypes between healthy human individuals. Produced via immunoSEQ multiplex PCR; TCRdb's table is partial and in-frame only. The table lists around 2.1 million clones, under 95% of them singletons, with around 1.7% in the top ten. Material for sequencing was naive CD8+ T cells from PBMCs. The receptors shown here come from a man younger than 35 in good health. Some clones in this sample may be carry-over from other donors' samples. Both conserved end residues are part of each CDR3. Each record gives: J gene, clone size, V gene, D gene, CDR3 protein, CDR3 DNA. A D gene is named only where the DNA matches it firmly. A row's size may be missing; if present it is once, few, many or a size class.

>TRBJ1-4|-|TRBV7-7|-
CASSLGGTTNEKLFF
TGTGCCAGCAGCTTAGGCGGTACAACTAATGAAAAACTGTTTTTT
>TRBJ2-1|-|TRBV11-2|TRBD2
CASSLLLLAEEQFF
TGTGCCAGCAGCTTATTGCTTCTAGCGGAGGAGCAGTTCTTC
>TRBJ2-1|once|TRBV7-9|TRBD2
CASSARLAGVFNEQFF
TGTGCCAGCAGCGCCAGACTAGCGGGAGTGTTCAATGAGCAGTTCTTC
>TRBJ2-7|-|TRBV7-9|-
CASSVYSYEQYF
TGTGCCAGCAGCGTGTACAGCTACGAGCAGTACTTC
>TRBJ2-7|-|TRBV9|TRBD2
CASSPGTSGYEQYF
TGTGCCAGCAGCCCAGGGACTAGCGGCTACGAGCAGTACTTC
>TRBJ2-1|few|TRBV28|-
CASGDEQFF
TGTGCCAGCGGGGATGAGCAGTTCTTC
>TRBJ1-1|-|TRBV5-4|-
CASSQPPNTEAFF
TGTGCCAGCAGCCAACCGCCGAACACTGAAGCTTTCTTT
>TRBJ2-2|-|TRBV28|-
CASSPQGGGELFF
TGTGCCAGCAGTCCTCAGGGGGGCGGGGAGCTGTTTTTT
>TRBJ2-1|-|TRBV15|TRBD2
CATSSSGSYNEQFF
TGTGCCACCAGCAGTAGCGGGAGCTACAATGAGCAGTTCTTC
>TRBJ1-2|-|TRBV6-5|TRBD1
CASRGDRNYLYGYTF
TGTGCCAGCAGGGGGGACAGGAATTACCTGTATGGCTACACCTTC
>TRBJ1-2|-|TRBV28|-
CASSYREFYGYTF
TGTGCCAGCAGTTACAGGGAGTTCTATGGCTACACCTTC
>TRBJ2-1|-|TRBV7-6|TRBD2
CASSLLLAGGPSEQFF
TGTGCCAGCAGCTTGCTGCTAGCGGGAGGGCCGAGTGAGCAGTTCTTC
>TRBJ2-7|-|TRBV27|TRBD2
CASSLELAVPYEQYF
TGTGCCAGCAGTTTGGAACTAGCGGTGCCCTACGAGCAGTACTTC
>TRBJ1-1|-|TRBV7-9|-
CASSLGSALMNTEAFF
TGTGCCAGCAGCTTAGGTTCAGCTTTGATGAACACTGAAGCTTTCTTT
>TRBJ1-5|-|TRBV27|TRBD1
CASSKGTGSNQPQHF
TGTGCCAGCAGCAAGGGGACAGGGAGCAATCAGCCCCAGCATTTT
>TRBJ2-6|-|TRBV29-1|-
CSVEDRGRGPGANVLTF
TGCAGCGTTGAAGATCGGGGGCGGGGGCCTGGGGCCAACGTCCTGACTTTC
>TRBJ2-7|-|TRBV2|-
CASTEGLSYEQYF
TGTGCCAGCACGGAGGGTCTTTCCTACGAGCAGTACTTC
>TRBJ2-7|-|TRBV11-2|-
CASSLGPSTYEQYF
TGTGCCAGCAGCTTAGGTCCATCCACCTACGAGCAGTACTTC
>TRBJ1-5|few|TRBV2|-
CASSETGQGPQHF
TGTGCCAGCAGTGAAACCGGTCAAGGGCCCCAGCATTTT
>TRBJ2-7|-|TRBV5-4|TRBD2
CASSWELADYEQYF
TGTGCCAGCAGCTGGGAGCTAGCGGACTACGAGCAGTACTTC
>TRBJ2-1|-|TRBV30|-
CARLRFGADSYNEQFF
TGTGCCCGCCTTAGGTTCGGAGCTGACTCCTACAATGAGCAGTTCTTC
>TRBJ2-5|-|TRBV11-2|-
CASSPFGPGPLQTQYF
-
>TRBJ2-5|-|TRBV6-5|TRBD2
CASRSGLATQETQYF
TGTGCCAGCAGATCGGGACTAGCGACCCAAGAGACCCAGTACTTC
>TRBJ1-5|-|TRBV6-1|TRBD1
CASREEQGYNQPQHF
TGTGCCAGCAGAGAAGAACAGGGGTACAATCAGCCCCAGCATTTT
>TRBJ2-7|-|TRBV2|-
CAIKGDRYEQYF
TGTGCCATCAAGGGGGACCGCTACGAGCAGTACTTC
>TRBJ2-7|-|TRBV10-3|TRBD2
CAISEASGRAYEQYF
TGTGCCATCAGTGAGGCTAGCGGGAGGGCCTACGAGCAGTACTTC
>TRBJ2-7|-|TRBV4-3|-
CASRVDAQSSYEQYF
TGCGCCAGCAGGGTAGATGCGCAGAGCTCCTACGAGCAGTACTTC
>TRBJ1-2|-|TRBV25-1|-
CASSDSGYGYTF
TGTGCCAGCAGTGACTCGGGCTATGGCTACACCTTC
>TRBJ2-7|-|TRBV27|-
CASSTIPQGIIYEQYF
TGTGCCAGCAGTACGATCCCCCAGGGAATCATATACGAGCAGTACTTC
>TRBJ2-7|-|TRBV7-9|-
CASSFTGDSYEQYF
TGTGCCAGCAGCTTTACCGGGGACTCCTACGAGCAGTACTTC
>TRBJ1-1|-|TRBV20-1|-
CSATDEGLAFF
TGCAGTGCCACGGACGAGGGTCTGGCTTTCTTT
>TRBJ2-2|-|TRBV28|-
CASSLSRLVMFTGELFF
TGTGCCAGCAGTTTATCTAGACTAGTAATGTTTACCGGGGAGCTGTTTTTT
>TRBJ2-2|-|TRBV7-3|TRBD2
CASSLTFGLGLAGELFF
TGTGCCAGCAGCTTAACGTTTGGACTAGGGTTGGCCGGGGAGCTGTTTTTT
>TRBJ2-5|-|TRBV2|TRBD1
CASILRRDRVVETQYF
TGTGCCAGCATTTTGCGGAGGGACAGGGTCGTGGAGACCCAGTACTTC
>TRBJ2-1|-|TRBV27|-
CASSSARGSHYNEQFF
TGTGCCAGCAGTTCGGCCAGGGGTAGCCACTACAATGAGCAGTTCTTC
>TRBJ1-6|-|TRBV28|TRBD1
CASISRGPSPLHF
TGTGCCAGCATCTCCAGGGGGCCCTCACCCCTCCACTTT
>TRBJ1-5|-|TRBV7-2|-
CASSSWGGNQPQHF
TGTGCCAGCAGCTCCTGGGGGGGGAATCAGCCCCAGCATTTT
>TRBJ2-2|-|TRBV13|-
CASSTIDRSSNTGELFF
TGTGCCAGCAGCACTATCGACAGGAGCTCGAACACCGGGGAGCTGTTTTTT
>TRBJ1-3|-|TRBV5-8|TRBD1
CASSETGGPGNTIYF
TGTGCCAGCAGCGAGACAGGGGGCCCTGGAAACACCATATATTTT
>TRBJ2-1|-|TRBV6-5|-
CASGTHDFNEQFF
TGTGCCAGCGGGACCCACGACTTCAATGAGCAGTTCTTC
>TRBJ2-7|once|TRBV5-1|-
CASSLLGSGYEQYF
TGCGCCAGCAGCTTGTTGGGTAGCGGATACGAGCAGTACTTC
>TRBJ2-2|few|TRBV4-2|TRBD2
CASSTRETGELFF
TGTGCCAGCAGCACGCGGGAGACCGGGGAGCTGTTTTTT
>TRBJ2-4|-|TRBV28|-
CASTREYNIQYF
TGTGCCAGCACCAGGGAATATAACATTCAGTACTTC
>TRBJ2-7|-|TRBV7-8|TRBD2
CASSLGPGRGSYEQYF
TGTGCCAGCAGCTTAGGTCCCGGGAGGGGCTCCTACGAGCAGTACTTC
>TRBJ1-1|-|TRBV27|-
CASSFGGPNTEAFF
TGTGCCAGCAGTTTTGGCGGACCCAACACTGAAGCTTTCTTT
>TRBJ1-5|-|TRBV27|-
CASSPGVRQPQHF
TGTGCCAGCAGTCCAGGGGTGCGGCAGCCCCAGCATTTT
>TRBJ1-2|once|TRBV6-1|TRBD1
CASSEGDRGLYGYTF
TGTGCCAGCAGTGAAGGGGACAGGGGGCTCTATGGCTACACCTTC
>TRBJ1-1|-|TRBV28|TRBD1
CATNPGGVVNTEAFF
TGTGCCACGAACCCAGGGGGCGTAGTGAACACTGAAGCTTTCTTT
>TRBJ2-3|-|TRBV27|-
CASSLFSPWGELTDTQYF
TGTGCCAGCAGTTTATTCTCCCCGTGGGGCGAACTTACAGATACGCAGTATTTT
>TRBJ1-5|-|TRBV27|-
CASSLYWGQPQHF
TGTGCCAGCAGTTTATATTGGGGGCAGCCCCAGCATTTT